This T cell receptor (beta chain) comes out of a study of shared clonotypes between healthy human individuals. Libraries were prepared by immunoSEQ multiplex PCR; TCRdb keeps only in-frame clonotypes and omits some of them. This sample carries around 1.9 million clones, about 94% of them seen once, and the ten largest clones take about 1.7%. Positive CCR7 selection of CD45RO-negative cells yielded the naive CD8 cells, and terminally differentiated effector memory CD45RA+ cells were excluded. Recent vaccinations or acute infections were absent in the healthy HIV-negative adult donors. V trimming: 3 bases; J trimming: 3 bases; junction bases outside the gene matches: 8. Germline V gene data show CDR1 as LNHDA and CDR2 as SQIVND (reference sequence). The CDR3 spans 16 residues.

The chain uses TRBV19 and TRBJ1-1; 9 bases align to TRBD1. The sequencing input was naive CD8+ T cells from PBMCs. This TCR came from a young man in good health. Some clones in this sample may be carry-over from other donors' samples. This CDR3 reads CASSILTGGVDTEAFF. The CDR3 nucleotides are TGTGCCAGTAGTATCCTGACAGGGGGGGTGGACACTGAAGCTTTCTTT.